The 21 T cell receptor beta chains listed next were all sequenced from one sample in a study of molecular identifiers for immune sequencing clone quantification. TCRdb reprocessed the PCR reads with MiXCR, giving one entry per CDR3 protein. The sample lists around 40,000 distinct CDR3 sequences, less than 20% occurring once. The sample comprised naive CD8+ T cells from blood, with Jurkat cell RNA spiked in. This sample's subset: FACS-sorted CD8+CD4-CCR7+CD45RA+ naive T cells. Source of these receptors: a human donor in good health. Some libraries in this study had Jurkat cell RNA spiked in.

This clonotype was recorded many times. This sequence joins TRBV19 and TRBJ1-1, with D possibly TRBD1 on 5 matching bases. Per the germline V gene, CDR1 is LNHDA and CDR2 is SQIVND (reference sequence). This CDR3 has 14 amino acids. Trimming stripped 3 bases from V and 5 bases from J, with 13 bases between. Here the CDR3 DNA reads TGTGCCAGTAGTATGGGAGGGGTACGGACTGAAGCTTTCTTT. This gives the protein CASSMGGVRTEAFF.

This clonotype showed up many times. Here the CDR3 reads CASTNGINTEAFF. As DNA, the CDR3 is TGTGCCAGCACCAATGGCATAAACACTGAAGCTTTCTTT. The V call is TRBV6-5, the J call TRBJ1-1; D not resolved. The CDR3 has 13 amino acids. The ends were cut back, 7 bases at V and 2 bases at J, with 11 bases in the middle. The V gene's germline CDR1 is MNHEY and CDR2 SVGAGI.

As regards this clonotype: A read error may explain this, as a much larger clone is one base away. V usage is TRBV11-2 and J usage is TRBJ2-5; D is uncertain. Germline CDR1 SGHAT, CDR2 FQNNGV. The length of the CDR3 is 13 residues. The CDR3 region is CASGLTAAETQYF. CDR3 bases: TGTGCCAGCGGCTTAACCGCGGCGGAGACCCAGTACTTC.

This chain joins TRBV11-3 and TRBJ1-1, with no clear D. V was shortened by 5 bases and J by 5 bases, with 9 bases between the two germline ends. The CDR3 consists of 12 residues. Germline assignment: CDR1 SGHNT and CDR2 YENEEA. Here the CDR3 reads CASSGDGTEAFF. CDR3 DNA: TGTGCCAGCAGCGGGGATGGAACTGAAGCTTTCTTT.

In this sample, this clonotype turned up many times. This chain uses TRBV4-1 with TRBJ1-1; 10 nucleotides agree with TRBD1. The germline gives CDR1 MGHRA, CDR2 YSYEKL. Trimming at V came to 3 bases and at J to 4 bases, leaving 5 bases not matched to a gene. This CDR3 region has 15 residues. The CDR3 coding sequence is TGCGCCAGCAGCCACCCGACAGGGGGCGGCACTGAAGCTTTCTTT. It is translated as CASSHPTGGGTEAFF.

This clonotype was counted at least ten times. The chain carries TRBV30 and TRBJ1-5; 8 nucleotides align to TRBD1. Germline CDR1 is GTSNPN and CDR2 is SVGIG (reference sequence). V lost 0 bases and J lost 5; bases outside the gene matches: 3. The CDR3 is 14 residues long. The CDR3 loop reads CAWSVGQGYQPQHF. The CDR3 DNA is TGTGCCTGGAGTGTAGGACAGGGTTATCAGCCCCAGCATTTT.

In the case of this clonotype: With a much larger clone just one base away, this may be a read error. The chain links TRBV27 to TRBJ2-7, with TRBD1 matching over 8 bases. V shed 4 bases and J 6 bases; nucleotides not matched to a gene: 8. Germline CDR1 and CDR2: MNHEY and SMNVEV (reference sequence). This CDR3 spans 14 amino acids. The CDR3 DNA is TGTGCCAGCAGTTCAACAACGACAGGGGTCGAGCAGTACTTC. Residues: CASSSTTTGVEQYF.

This clonotype was counted ten times or more. The rearrangement links TRBV4-3 to TRBJ2-2; 8 nucleotides match TRBD1. The CDR3 has 16 amino acids. The germline gives CDR1 LGHNA, CDR2 YSLEER. V was clipped by 0 bases and J by 3 bases; unmatched bases: 3. DNA of the CDR3: TGCGCCAGCAGCCAAGACAGGGGGCGGCACACCGGGGAGCTGTTTTTT. Encoded protein: CASSQDRGRHTGELFF.

This clonotype was picked up many times. This sequence joins TRBV29-1 and TRBJ1-3; tentative D call: TRBD1 (6 bases). V lost 2 bases, J lost 1 base, and 6 bases lay in between. Germline CDR1 SQVTM, CDR2 ANQGSEA. The CDR3 is 13 amino acids. The CDR3 loop is CSVETGSGNTIYF. The DNA for the CDR3 is TGCAGCGTTGAAACAGGGTCTGGAAACACCATATATTTT.

With respect to this clonotype: This could be a read error, since a much larger clone is one nucleotide away. In DNA form, the CDR3 reads TGTGCCAGCAGCAAAGCCCTGGATGTCTGTGGCTACACCTTC. It specifies CASSKALDVCGYTF. The V call is TRBV2, the J call TRBJ1-2; D remains unclear. The V gene's germline CDR1 is SNHLY and CDR2 FYNNEI. The V gene lost 6 bases and the J gene lost 7 bases, with 18 bases spanning the gap. This CDR3 comprises 14 residues. Using reference TRBV2 and TRBJ1-2 for the parts outside the CDR3, the full variable domain is EPEVTQTPSHQVTQMGQEVILRCVPISNHLYFYWYRQILGQKVEFLVSFYNNEISEKSEIFDDQFSVERPDGSNFTLKIRSTKLEDSAMYFCASSKALDVCGYTFGSGTRLTVV.

This clonotype was counted many times. V gene TRBV20-1 combines with J gene TRBJ1-2, with 8 positions matching TRBD1. Trimming removed 0 bases from V and 4 bases from J; junction bases left unmatched: 7. The germline V gene encodes CDR1 DFQATT and CDR2 SNEGSKA (reference sequence). There are 15 residues in the CDR3. Here the CDR3 DNA reads TGCAGTGCTAGAGACGCAGGGGGCGCGGGCTATGGCTACACCTTC. Amino acid sequence: CSARDAGGAGYGYTF.

Points on this clonotype: One end of the junction varies from germline; a read error may be responsible. This chain links TRBV12-3 or TRBV12-4 with TRBJ2-1, with 7 bases that match TRBD1. There are 12 residues in the CDR3. The CDR3 is CASTGQHNERFF. The DNA of the CDR3 is TGTGCCAGCACGGGACAGCACAATGAGCGGTTCTTC.

The table lists this clonotype with many counts. The chain combines TRBV3-1 with TRBJ1-5; unclear D gene. Trimming shortened V by 1 base and J by 7 bases, and 8 bases separated the two germline ends. This CDR3 region has 13 residues. CDR1 LGHDT and CDR2 YNNKEL come from the germline V gene (reference sequence). In DNA form, the CDR3 reads TGTGCCAGCAGCCAAGGTCCACAGCAGCCCCAGCATTTT. Amino acids: CASSQGPQQPQHF.

This clonotype was detected many times. In DNA, the CDR3 is TGCAGTGCTGCGGACAGGGTGTCCCACGAGCAGTACTTC. Amino acids: CSAADRVSHEQYF. The chain couples TRBV20-1 to TRBJ2-7; TRBD1 aligns across 8 bases. The CDR3 has 13 residues. V lost 5 bases to trimming and J lost 5 bases; unmatched junction nucleotides: 8. Germline CDR1 DFQATT, CDR2 SNEGSKA (reference sequence).

This clonotype was counted many times. The genes are TRBV20-1 and TRBJ2-3; 11 positions match TRBD2. J gave up 5 bases and V 8 bases, and 12 bases lay outside the gene matches. Looked up from germline, CDR1 is DFQATT and CDR2 is SNEGSKA (reference sequence). This CDR3 contains 15 residues. The CDR3 DNA follows: TGCAGTTCAGGCCCCACTAGCGGGAGTGGAGATACGCAGTATTTT. This encodes CSSGPTSGSGDTQYF.

This clonotype came up many times. The gene calls are TRBV9 and TRBJ2-7; 14 positions agree with TRBD2. Looked up from germline, CDR1 is SGDLS and CDR2 is YYNGEE. The CDR3 runs 18 residues. The V segment lost 5 bases and the J segment 2 bases; nucleotides outside the gene matches: 12. The CDR3 coding sequence is TGTGCCAGCAGTACAACCGGGACTAGCGGGGGCCATCCCTACGAGCAGTACTTC. Protein sequence: CASSTTGTSGGHPYEQYF.

The table lists this clonotype with many counts. The genes are TRBV6-5 and TRBJ2-3; D might be TRBD2 (6 bases). The V gene's germline CDR1 is MNHEY and CDR2 SVGAGI. This CDR3 is 13 amino acids long. V gave up 8 bases and J gave up 6 bases, with 15 bases separating them. The CDR3 protein is CASGEAGGDTQYF. CDR3 bases: TGTGCCAGCGGTGAGGCAGGAGGGGATACGCAGTATTTT.

This clonotype was counted ten times or more. CDR3 region: CSVIQGAVYEQYF. CDR3 nucleotide sequence: TGCAGTGTGATCCAGGGAGCGGTGTACGAGCAGTACTTC. The chain uses TRBV20-1 and TRBJ2-7, with D perhaps assigned TRBD1 or TRBD2 (5 bases each). Looked up from germline, CDR1 is DFQATT and CDR2 is SNEGSKA (reference sequence). With 7 bases removed from V and 4 bases from J, the gap between germline ends came to 17 bases. The CDR3 totals 13 residues.

This clonotype was found many times. The rearrangement joins TRBV29-1 to TRBJ1-1, with TRBD1 matching 9 bases. This CDR3 has 13 amino acids. CDR1 is SQVTM, CDR2 ANQGSEA, per germline. Unmatched junction bases numbered 2, after V lost 6 bases and J lost 0 bases. The CDR3 bases are TGCAGCGTCCGGACAGGGGTGAACACTGAAGCTTTCTTT. Protein: CSVRTGVNTEAFF.

This clonotype was observed at least ten times. The rearrangement links TRBV19 to TRBJ2-7; 9 positions agree with TRBD2. V was clipped by 5 bases and J by 4 bases; unmatched bases: 6. Per the germline V gene, CDR1 is LNHDA and CDR2 is SQIVND (reference sequence). The CDR3 length is 14 residues. In DNA, the CDR3 is TGTGCCAGTAGTCCGGGGCTAGCGGGGTACGAGCAGTACTTC. It specifies CASSPGLAGYEQYF.

This chain uses TRBV11-1 with TRBJ1-1, with D uncertain. V lost 2 bases, J lost 0 bases, and 10 bases lay in between. CDR1 and CDR2 from the germline V gene are SGHAT and FQDESV (reference sequence). This CDR3 has 15 residues. The CDR3 DNA follows: TGTGCCAGCAGCTTATATGACGGCATGAACACTGAAGCTTTCTTT. Amino acid sequence: CASSLYDGMNTEAFF.